Shown below are 20 T cell receptor beta chains from a single sample sequenced in a study of spatial heterogeneity in lung cancer. The time point was: sample taken at primary tumor resection. The authors sequenced whole RNA from tumor, nontumor lung or frozen PBMC without sorting. MiXCR, run by TCRdb on the 5' RACE reads, gives a single entry per CDR3 protein. The sample shows 10,000 to 13,000 distinct CDR3 sequences, 8.5% to 9.5% of them seen only once. This specimen was PBMCs, taken at surgery. These receptors all stem from a male donor with early-stage non-small cell lung cancer.

This clonotype came up many times. The chain is built from TRBV9 and TRBJ1-1, with 10 bases that match TRBD1. Germline CDR1 reads SGDLS; CDR2 reads YYNGEE. The CDR3 sequence is 16 residues long. The junction had 3 bases not matched to a gene; V was cut back by 0 bases and J by 1 base. In DNA, the CDR3 is TGTGCCAGCAGCGTAGGGACAGGGGGGCCGAACACTGAAGCTTTCTTT. Protein sequence: CASSVGTGGPNTEAFF.

This clonotype was detected ten times or more. V and J are TRBV5-1 and TRBJ2-2; D may be TRBD1 (5 bases). This CDR3 has 13 amino acids. Germline CDR1 is SGHRS and CDR2 is YFSETQ. V was trimmed by 2 bases and J by 5 bases, leaving 7 bases between them. CDR3 sequence: CASSFGATGELFF. CDR3 DNA sequence: TGCGCCAGCAGCTTTGGGGCTACCGGGGAGCTGTTTTTT.

By its share, this clonotype is medium-sized. The chain combines TRBV3-1 with TRBJ1-6; no clear D gene. The V and J ends lost 6 bases and 7 bases respectively, with 13 bases between them. CDR1 and CDR2 from the germline V gene are LGHDT and YNNKEL (reference sequence). The CDR3 extends over 14 amino acids. The CDR3 DNA follows: TGTGCCAGCAGACTGGGTGGAACGAATTCACCCCTCCACTTT. Protein: CASRLGGTNSPLHF. Full variable domain (rest looked up from reference TRBV3-1 and TRBJ1-6): DTAVSQTPKYLVTQMGNDKSIKCEQNLGHDTMYWYKQDSKKFLKIMFSYNNKELIINETVPNRFSPKSPDKAHLNLHINSLELGDSAVYFCASRLGGTNSPLHFGNGTRLTVT.

This clonotype was recorded many times. This rearrangement joins TRBV7-8 to TRBJ2-3; 9 bases fit TRBD2. Germline-derived CDR1 and CDR2 are SGHVS and FQNEAQ. The trim removed 7 bases at V and 0 bases at J, leaving 5 bases unmatched. This CDR3 has 15 residues. CDR3: CASKLAGPSTDTQYF. CDR3 DNA sequence: TGTGCCAGCAAGCTAGCGGGGCCAAGCACAGATACGCAGTATTTT.

This clonotype came up a few times. V and J are TRBV12-3 or TRBV12-4 and TRBJ1-1; weak D call: TRBD1 (5 bases). V lost 6 bases and J lost 1, with 15 bases in between. The CDR3 is 15 residues long. The CDR3: CASSPRRGENTEAFF. The DNA for the CDR3 is TGTGCCAGCAGCCCTAGAAGGGGAGAGAACACTGAAGCTTTCTTT.

The table lists this clonotype with many counts. The rearrangement uses TRBV9 and TRBJ2-1; D perhaps matches TRBD1 (6 bases). CDR1 is SGDLS and CDR2 is YYNGEE in the germline V gene. The ends were cut back, 4 bases at V and 5 bases at J, with 16 bases in the middle. CDR3 size: 15 residues. The DNA of the CDR3 is TGTGCCAGCAGCCCACAGGGTAACAAGCACAATGAGCAGTTCTTC. It codes for CASSPQGNKHNEQFF.

This clonotype is deemed medium-sized. The chain is built from TRBV27 and TRBJ2-3, with D perhaps being TRBD1 or TRBD2 (5 bases each). CDR1 is MNHEY, CDR2 SMNVEV, per germline (reference sequence). Trimming left V 7 bases short and J 8 bases short, with 13 bases between. The CDR3 sequence is 12 residues long. CDR3 DNA sequence: TGTGCCAGCATGGGGGTTGATCGTACGCAGTATTTT. This codes for CASMGVDRTQYF.

The V gene is TRBV9, the J gene TRBJ2-2; D is undetermined. Germline V CDR1 and CDR2: SGDLS, YYNGEE. The CDR3 has 15 residues. Deletions cut 0 bases from V and 1 base from J, with 7 bases between. Written as DNA, the CDR3 is TGTGCCAGCAGCGTAGCGTCCGGGAACACCGGGGAGCTGTTTTTT. Encoded protein: CASSVASGNTGELFF.

J is TRBJ2-7 and V is TRBV30, with 7 bases that match TRBD1. This CDR3 is built from 12 residues. Trimming cost V 5 bases and J 1 base; bases outside gene matches: 2. The germline gives CDR1 GTSNPN, CDR2 SVGIG (reference sequence). CDR3 DNA sequence: TGTGCCTGGGGGGACAGTTCCTACGAGCAGTACTTC. Its protein product is CAWGDSSYEQYF.

At least ten counts were recorded for this clonotype. The chain links TRBV6-2 or TRBV6-3 to TRBJ2-7; D unclear. Germline V gives CDR1 MNHEY, CDR2 SVGEGT. CDR3 length equals 12 residues. V was trimmed by 10 bases and J by 2 bases, leaving 12 bases between them. This chain's CDR3 is CATKDKAYEQYF. In DNA form, the CDR3 reads TGTGCCACCAAAGACAAAGCCTACGAGCAGTACTTC.

For this clonotype: This could be a read error, since a much larger clone is one nucleotide away. This chain connects TRBV28 to TRBJ2-3; D perhaps matches TRBD2 (6 bases). The germline CDR1 and CDR2 sequences are MDHEN and SYDVKM. V was shortened by 2 bases and J by 1 base, with 7 bases between the two germline ends. The length of the CDR3 is 14 residues. The CDR3 DNA reads as TGTGCCAGCAGTTTAGGCGGGGGCACAGATACGCAGTATTTT. Translated: CASSLGGGTDTQYF.

The genes are TRBV9 and TRBJ2-7, with 9 nucleotides matching TRBD1. This CDR3 spans 13 amino acids. Per germline, CDR1 SGDLS and CDR2 YYNGEE. V lost 2 bases, J lost 6 bases, and 3 bases stayed unmatched. The CDR3 loop is CASSVRDRVEQYF. The CDR3 nucleotides are TGTGCCAGCAGCGTCCGGGACAGGGTCGAGCAGTACTTC.

This clonotype was counted between two and nine times. The chain combines TRBV6-1 with TRBJ2-5, with 8 bases fitting TRBD2. V lost 6 bases to trimming and J lost 0 bases; unmatched junction nucleotides: 9. The CDR3 is made up of 16 amino acids. Germline CDR1 reads MNHNS; CDR2 reads SASEGT. CDR3 nucleotide sequence: TGTGCCAGCAGCCGAGCGGGGGCCACGTACCAAGAGACCCAGTACTTC. This sequence encodes CASSRAGATYQETQYF.

This clonotype was counted many times. The CDR3 DNA is TGTGCCAGCAGCTTGATGGGCAATTTGAACACTGAAGCTTTCTTT. It yields the protein CASSLMGNLNTEAFF. The chain combines TRBV12-3 or TRBV12-4 with TRBJ1-1; D not resolved. The V gene lost 6 bases and the J gene lost 0 bases, with 14 bases spanning the gap. CDR3 length: 15 amino acids.

Many counts were recorded for this clonotype. The chain links TRBV5-1 to TRBJ2-3, with TRBD1 identical over 12 bases. Germline assignment: CDR1 SGHRS and CDR2 YFSETQ. V lost 5 bases to trimming and J lost 5 bases; unmatched junction nucleotides: 6. The CDR3 spans 15 residues. The CDR3 region has the DNA TGCGCCAGCAGTCTAGGGACAGGGGGCCAAGATACGCAGTATTTT. Its protein is CASSLGTGGQDTQYF.

This clonotype is judged medium-sized. The chain uses TRBV2 and TRBJ2-5; D is ambiguous. The germline gives CDR1 SNHLY, CDR2 FYNNEI. This CDR3 is 11 amino acids long. The V and J ends lost 6 bases and 6 bases respectively, with 8 bases between them. The CDR3 nucleotides are TGTGCCAGCAGGGGAATAAAGACCCAGTACTTC. It codes for CASRGIKTQYF.

Ten or more counts support this clonotype. This rearrangement joins TRBV11-2 to TRBJ2-7, with 8 bases identical to TRBD2. CDR1 is SGHAT, CDR2 FQNNGV, per germline. The CDR3 is 14 residues long. The CDR3 sequence: CATQLIAGSYEQYF. CDR3 sequence (DNA): TGTGCTACCCAACTTATAGCGGGATCCTACGAGCAGTACTTC.

This clonotype is medium-sized. The CDR3 spells CASSKAASAGLETGGYTF. In DNA, the CDR3 is TGCGCCAGCAGCAAGGCGGCATCGGCAGGACTCGAGACAGGGGGCTACACCTTC. This sequence joins TRBV5-1 and TRBJ1-2; 7 bases are a match to TRBD1. After removal of 4 bases from V and 8 bases from J, the junction contained 23 bases not matched to a gene. Germline loops: CDR1 SGHRS, CDR2 YFSETQ. CDR3 size: 18 residues.

The rearrangement uses TRBV12-5 and TRBJ2-2, with 10 bases aligning to TRBD2. This CDR3 has 20 residues. V was pared by 4 bases and J by 1 base, with 15 bases of the junction left unmatched. Germline V CDR1 and CDR2: LGHNT, FRNRAP. The CDR3 DNA is TGTGCTAGTGGTTCCCATGCCTGGGTAGCGGGGGGTGGGAACACCGGGGAGCTGTTTTTT. Translating it yields CASGSHAWVAGGGNTGELFF.

This clonotype was recorded many times. The chain uses TRBV4-1 and TRBJ2-7; D is unclear. CDR1 MGHRA and CDR2 YSYEKL come from the germline V gene. CDR3 size: 15 residues. V was cut by 0 bases and J by 0 bases, with 9 bases left in between. The CDR3: CASSQDDRSSYEQYF. The CDR3 nucleotides are TGCGCCAGCAGCCAAGACGATAGGAGCTCCTACGAGCAGTACTTC.